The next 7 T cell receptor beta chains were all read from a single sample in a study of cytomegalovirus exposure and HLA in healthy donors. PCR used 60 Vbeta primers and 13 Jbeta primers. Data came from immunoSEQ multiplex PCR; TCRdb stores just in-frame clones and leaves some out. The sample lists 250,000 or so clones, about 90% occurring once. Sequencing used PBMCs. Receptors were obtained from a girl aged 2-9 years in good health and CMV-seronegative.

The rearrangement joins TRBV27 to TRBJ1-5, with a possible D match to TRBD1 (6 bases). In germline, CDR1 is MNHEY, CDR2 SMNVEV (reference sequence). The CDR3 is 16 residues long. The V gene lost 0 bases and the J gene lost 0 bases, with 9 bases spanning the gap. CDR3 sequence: CASSLSWGHSNQPQHF. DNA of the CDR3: TGTGCCAGCAGTTTATCGTGGGGACATAGCAATCAGCCCCAGCATTTT.

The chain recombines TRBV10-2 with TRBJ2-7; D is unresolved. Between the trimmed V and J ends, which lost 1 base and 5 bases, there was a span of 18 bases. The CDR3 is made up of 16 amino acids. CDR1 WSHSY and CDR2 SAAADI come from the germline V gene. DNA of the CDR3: TGCGCCAGCAGTGAGTATAGCTACCCTACTCGCGACGAGCAGTACTTC. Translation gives CASSEYSYPTRDEQYF.

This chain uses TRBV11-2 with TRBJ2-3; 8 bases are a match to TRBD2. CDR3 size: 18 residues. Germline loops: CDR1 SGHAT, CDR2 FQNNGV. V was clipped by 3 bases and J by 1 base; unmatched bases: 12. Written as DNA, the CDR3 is TGTGCCAGCAGCTTTCAAACGGGGGGGCCGGGTGGCACAGATACGCAGTATTTT. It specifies CASSFQTGGPGGTDTQYF.

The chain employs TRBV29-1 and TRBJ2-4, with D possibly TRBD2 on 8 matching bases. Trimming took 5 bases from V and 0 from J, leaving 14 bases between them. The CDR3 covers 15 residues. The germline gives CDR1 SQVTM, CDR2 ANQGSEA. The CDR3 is CSVREGQLAKNIQYF. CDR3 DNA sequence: TGCAGCGTTCGGGAGGGACAGTTAGCCAAAAACATTCAGTACTTC.

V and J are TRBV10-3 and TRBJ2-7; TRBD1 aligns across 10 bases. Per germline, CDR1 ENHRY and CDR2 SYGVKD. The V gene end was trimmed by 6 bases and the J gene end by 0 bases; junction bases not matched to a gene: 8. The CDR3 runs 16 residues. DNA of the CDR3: TGTGCCATCAGAAACACTGGGACAGGGGACTCCTACGAGCAGTACTTC. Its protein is CAIRNTGTGDSYEQYF.

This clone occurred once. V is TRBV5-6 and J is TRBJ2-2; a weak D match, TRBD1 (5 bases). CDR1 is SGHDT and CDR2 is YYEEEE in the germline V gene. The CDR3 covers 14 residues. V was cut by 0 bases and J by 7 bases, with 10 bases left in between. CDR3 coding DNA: TGTGCCAGCAGCTTGGCAGGGTTGGGCGGGGAGCTGTTTTTT. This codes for CASSLAGLGGELFF.

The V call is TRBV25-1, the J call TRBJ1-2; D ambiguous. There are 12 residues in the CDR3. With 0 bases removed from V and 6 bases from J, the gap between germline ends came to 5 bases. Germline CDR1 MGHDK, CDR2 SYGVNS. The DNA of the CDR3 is TGTGCCAGCAGTGAATATGGAGATGGCTACACCTTC. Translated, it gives CASSEYGDGYTF.